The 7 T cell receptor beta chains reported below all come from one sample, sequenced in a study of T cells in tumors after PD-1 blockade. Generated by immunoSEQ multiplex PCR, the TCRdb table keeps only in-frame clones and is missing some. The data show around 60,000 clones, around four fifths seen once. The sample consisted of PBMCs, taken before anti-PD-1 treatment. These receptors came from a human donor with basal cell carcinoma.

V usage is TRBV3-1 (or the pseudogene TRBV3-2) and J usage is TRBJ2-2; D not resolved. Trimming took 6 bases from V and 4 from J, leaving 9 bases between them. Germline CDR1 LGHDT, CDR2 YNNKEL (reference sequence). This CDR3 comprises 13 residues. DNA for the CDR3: TGTGCCAGCAGTCCCGACTTCACCGGGGAGCTGTTTTTT. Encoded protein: CASSPDFTGELFF.

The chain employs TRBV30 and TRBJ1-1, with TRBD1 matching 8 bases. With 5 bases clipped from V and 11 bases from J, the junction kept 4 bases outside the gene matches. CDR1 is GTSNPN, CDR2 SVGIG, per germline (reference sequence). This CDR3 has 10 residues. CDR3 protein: CAWDRGEAFF. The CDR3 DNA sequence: TGTGCCTGGGACAGGGGCGAGGCTTTCTTT.

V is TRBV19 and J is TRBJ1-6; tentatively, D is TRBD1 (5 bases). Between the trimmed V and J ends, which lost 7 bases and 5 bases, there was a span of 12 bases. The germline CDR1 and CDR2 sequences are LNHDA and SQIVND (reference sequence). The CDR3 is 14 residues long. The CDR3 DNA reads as TGTGCCAGTAAGCTGACAGCCAATAATTCACCCCTCCACTTT. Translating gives CASKLTANNSPLHF.

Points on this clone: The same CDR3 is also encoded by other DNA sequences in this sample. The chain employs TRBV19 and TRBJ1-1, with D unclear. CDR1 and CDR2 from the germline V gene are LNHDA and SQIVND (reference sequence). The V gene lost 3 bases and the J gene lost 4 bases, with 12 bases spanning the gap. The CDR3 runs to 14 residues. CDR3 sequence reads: CASSIAESGTEAFF. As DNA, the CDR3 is TGTGCCAGTAGTATTGCCGAAAGCGGCACTGAAGCTTTCTTT. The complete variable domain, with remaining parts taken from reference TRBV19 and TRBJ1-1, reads DGGITQSPKYLFRKEGQNVTLSCEQNLNHDAMYWYRQDPGQGLRLIYYSQIVNDFQKGDIAEGYSVSREKKESFPLTVTSAQKNPTAFYLCASSIAESGTEAFFGQGTRLTVV.

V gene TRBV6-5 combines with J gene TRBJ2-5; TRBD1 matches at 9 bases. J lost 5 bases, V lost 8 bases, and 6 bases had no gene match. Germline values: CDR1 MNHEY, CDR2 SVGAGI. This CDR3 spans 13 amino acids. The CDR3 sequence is CASRDRAHETQYF. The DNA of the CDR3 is TGTGCCAGCCGGGACAGGGCCCACGAGACCCAGTACTTC.

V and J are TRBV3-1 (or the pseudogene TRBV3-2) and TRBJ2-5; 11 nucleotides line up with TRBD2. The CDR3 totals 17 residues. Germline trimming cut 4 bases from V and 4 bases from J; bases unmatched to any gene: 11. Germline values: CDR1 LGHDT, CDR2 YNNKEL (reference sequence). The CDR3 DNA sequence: TGTGCCAGCAGCCTCCCCGTCGGGCTAGCGGGGGGAGAGACCCAGTACTTC. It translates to CASSLPVGLAGGETQYF.

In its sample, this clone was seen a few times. The CDR3 region is CASSPRRTEAFF. CDR3 bases: TGTGCCAGCAGTCCACGCAGGACTGAAGCTTTCTTT. V is TRBV2 and J is TRBJ1-1; D not certain. The germline V gene has CDR1 SNHLY and CDR2 FYNNEI. V was trimmed by 5 bases and J by 5 bases, leaving 9 bases between them. The CDR3 runs to 12 residues.